This entry features one TCR beta chain sequence. Under the authors' procedure: Amplification of reference gene primers provided the estimated nucleated cell counts. Repertoires were generated with immunoSEQ multiplex PCR, while TCRdb's copy carries only in-frame clones and drops some. D and trimming come from the DNA, and the V and J calls and clone size come from that table. The table records tens of thousands of clones, 70% to 85% of them present only once. Trimming stripped 2 bases from V and 2 bases from J, with 10 bases between. Germline V lookup: CDR1 MNHEY, CDR2 SVGEGT. The CDR3 sequence is 14 residues long. One Seattle source followed patients from active infection through their disease course. The source of the sample is a study of blood T cell repertoires in COVID-19.

Sequenced: peripheral blood. The chain uses TRBV6-2 or TRBV6-3 and TRBJ2-7; TRBD2 is a possible D gene (7 bases). This clonotype was obtained from a man aged 80 or over with COVID-19, enrolled during active disease. CDR3 protein: CASSYRGATYEQYV. For the CDR3, the DNA is TGTGCCAGCAGTTACCGGGGGGCGACCTACGAGCAGTACGTC.